A single sample is the source of the 11 T cell receptor beta chains below, sequenced in a study of OX40 agonist ivuxolimab in advanced cancers. The assay was immunoSEQ multiplex PCR, and TCRdb's table has in-frame clones only and misses some. Among 55,000 to 65,000 clones listed, 91% were seen once. The sample here was CD4+ or CD8+ T cells sorted from blood, taken in a trial of the OX40 agonist ivuxolimab. All receptors come from an adult with an advanced solid tumor such as melanoma, head and neck, liver or kidney cancer.

The chain carries TRBV5-8 and TRBJ1-2, with D uncertain. Deletions cut 4 bases from V and 7 bases from J, with 5 bases between. From germline, CDR1 is SGHTS and CDR2 YDEGEE. This CDR3 region has 10 residues. The CDR3 region has the DNA TGTGCCAGCAGCCTCCCTGGCTACACCTTC. Amino acid sequence: CASSLPGYTF.

V usage is TRBV7-3 and J usage is TRBJ2-3; TRBD2 agrees at 7 bases. V trimming: 4 bases; J trimming: 6 bases; junction bases outside the gene matches: 13. The CDR3 runs 16 residues. Germline loops: CDR1 SGHTA, CDR2 FQGTGA. For the CDR3, the DNA is TGTGCCAGCAGCTCGAGCCAACCGGGGGGAACTGATACGCAGTATTTT. The encoded protein is CASSSSQPGGTDTQYF.

This chain connects TRBV13 to TRBJ1-5; D remains ambiguous. V gave up 3 bases and J gave up 7 bases, with 16 bases separating them. Germline lookup yields CDR1 PRHDT and CDR2 FYEKMQ (reference sequence). The CDR3 sequence is 15 residues long. The chain's CDR3 is CASSFGDRGGQPQHF. CDR3 nucleotides: TGTGCCAGCAGCTTTGGCGATCGGGGTGGACAGCCCCAGCATTTT.

This chain joins TRBV27 and TRBJ1-2; 10 nucleotides align to TRBD1. Losses at the gene ends were 8 bases for V and 6 bases for J; bases not matched to a gene: 6. Germline V CDR1 and CDR2: MNHEY, SMNVEV (reference sequence). This CDR3 is built from 13 residues. CDR3 nucleotides: TGTGCCAGCGGGACAGGGGACGTAAATGGCTACACCTTC. Its translation is CASGTGDVNGYTF.

The chain uses TRBV7-3 and TRBJ1-2; D may be TRBD1 (5 bases). Germline V lookup: CDR1 SGHTA, CDR2 FQGTGA. V was pared by 5 bases and J by 7 bases, with 20 bases between. The CDR3 is 15 residues long. The DNA of the CDR3 is TGTGCCAGCAGCCCCGGACAACTCGGTGGATTTGGCTACACCTTC. It encodes CASSPGQLGGFGYTF.

V gene TRBV7-9 combines with J gene TRBJ2-5; D not certain. With 8 bases removed from V and 10 bases from J, the gap between germline ends came to 29 bases. This CDR3 is 16 amino acids long. CDR1 and CDR2 (germline): SEHNR, FQNEAQ (reference sequence). CDR3 region: CASGQSETLSFGNQYF. CDR3 DNA: TGTGCCAGCGGGCAGAGCGAGACGCTAAGTTTTGGAAACCAGTACTTC.

The J gene is TRBJ1-6, the V gene TRBV15, with 10 bases identical to TRBD1. The CDR3 runs to 15 residues. J gave up 5 bases and V 3 bases, and 1 base lay outside the gene matches. CDR1 LNHNV and CDR2 YYDKDF come from the germline V gene (reference sequence). The CDR3 region has the DNA TGTGCCACCAGCAGCGGGACAGGGGATAATTCACCCCTCCACTTT. It codes for CATSSGTGDNSPLHF.

The V gene is TRBV13, the J gene TRBJ2-5; tentatively, D is TRBD1 (7 bases). The ends were cut back, 5 bases at V and 3 bases at J, with 16 bases in the middle. Germline V gene lookup returns CDR1 PRHDT and CDR2 FYEKMQ (reference sequence). The CDR3 is 15 residues long. CDR3 sequence reads: CASSHRGGGEETQYF. Written as DNA, the CDR3 is TGTGCCAGCAGCCACCGCGGAGGGGGCGAAGAGACCCAGTACTTC.

The chain employs TRBV4-2 and TRBJ2-2, with no clear D. Trimming removed 4 bases at V and 4 bases at J, with 7 bases between. Germline CDR1 and CDR2: LGHNA and YNFKEQ. The CDR3 totals 13 residues. The CDR3 DNA follows: TGTGCCAGCAGCCCTGAAGGCACCGGGGAGCTGTTTTTT. This codes for CASSPEGTGELFF.

The chain is built from TRBV4-1 and TRBJ1-2; D not resolved. This CDR3 has 17 residues. Germline assignment: CDR1 MGHRA and CDR2 YSYEKL. V lost 0 bases, J lost 5 bases, and 19 bases lay in between. For the CDR3, the DNA is TGCGCCAGCAGCCAAGATCGGGCCAGAGGGAATCTATATGGCTACACCTTC. Amino acids: CASSQDRARGNLYGYTF.

This rearrangement joins TRBV13 to TRBJ2-3, with D perhaps assigned TRBD1 or TRBD2 (5 bases each). Trimming removed 5 bases from V and 1 base from J, with 19 bases in between. CDR3 length: 17 amino acids. CDR1 is PRHDT, CDR2 FYEKMQ, per germline (reference sequence). The CDR3 DNA is TGTGCCAGCAGCCCCCAGGGCGGACTGAGGGGCACAGATACGCAGTATTTT. Translated, it gives CASSPQGGLRGTDTQYF.